Following are 8 T cell receptor beta chains from one sample sequenced in a study of blood T cell repertoires in COVID-19. Repertoires were generated with immunoSEQ multiplex PCR, while TCRdb's copy carries only in-frame clones and drops some. The data show fewer than 650,000 clones, about 89% seen once. The sample comprised peripheral blood. The source is a woman between 45 and 60 years old with COVID-19, enrolled during active disease.

The chain employs TRBV6-5 and TRBJ1-2; the D is unclear. Germline CDR1 and CDR2: MNHEY and SVGAGI. The CDR3 contains 14 residues. V was clipped by 7 bases and J by 4 bases, with 16 bases between them. The CDR3 sequence is CASTRGILGYGYTF. The CDR3 DNA reads TGTGCCAGCACTCGCGGTATACTGGGCTATGGCTACACCTTC.

A note on this clone: Other DNA sequences from this sample encode an identical CDR3 as well. The V call is TRBV3-1 (or the pseudogene TRBV3-2), the J call TRBJ2-3, with TRBD2 as a possible D gene (5 bases). This CDR3 spans 16 amino acids. Trimming shortened V by 0 bases and J by 4 bases, and 14 bases separated the two germline ends. Germline V gives CDR1 LGHDT, CDR2 YNNKEL (reference sequence). CDR3 bases: TGTGCCAGCAGCCAAGATCCAGTCCGGGGATCAGATACGCAGTATTTT. Its protein is CASSQDPVRGSDTQYF.

The rearrangement uses TRBV5-4 and TRBJ2-7; D is ambiguous. This CDR3 has 13 residues. Trimming shortened V by 4 bases and J by 0 bases, and 8 bases separated the two germline ends. The germline V gene encodes CDR1 SGHNT and CDR2 YYREEE (reference sequence). In nucleotides, the CDR3 is TGTGCCAGCAGCCGTAGGAGCTCCTACGAGCAGTACTTC. Its protein is CASSRRSSYEQYF.

A single count supports this clone. Other DNA sequences in this sample translate to the same CDR3. This chain connects TRBV12-3 or TRBV12-4 to TRBJ2-1, with D possibly TRBD2 on 6 matching bases. The CDR3 is made up of 11 amino acids. Between the trimmed V and J ends, which lost 5 bases and 10 bases, there was a span of 9 bases. CDR3 nucleotide sequence: TGTGCCAGCAGTCCCGGGGGAGAGCAGTTCTTC. Protein product: CASSPGGEQFF.

The chain recombines TRBV5-1 with TRBJ2-1, with unresolved D. Germline-derived CDR1 and CDR2 are SGHRS and YFSETQ. The CDR3 is 13 residues long. V lost 1 base to trimming and J lost 8 bases, with 10 bases between them. The CDR3 region is CASSLLFADEQFF. In nucleotides, the CDR3 is TGCGCCAGCAGCTTGTTGTTTGCGGATGAGCAGTTCTTC. Full variable domain (remainder filled in from reference TRBV5-1 and TRBJ2-1): KAGVTQTPRYLIKTRGQQVTLSCSPISGHRSVSWYQQTPGQGLQFLFEYFSETQRNKGNFPGRFSGRQFSNSRSEMNVSTLELGDSALYLCASSLLFADEQFFGPGTRLTVL.

CDR3 sequence (DNA): TGTGCCAGCAGTTACGGGACAGGAGGTTTGAATGAGCAGTTCTTC. This encodes CASSYGTGGLNEQFF. V and J are TRBV6-5 and TRBJ2-1; 8 nucleotides match TRBD1. This CDR3 is 15 amino acids long. V was pared by 2 bases and J by 7 bases, with 7 bases of the junction left unmatched. The V gene's germline CDR1 is MNHEY and CDR2 SVGAGI.

The chain couples TRBV3-1 (or the pseudogene TRBV3-2) to TRBJ1-4; no firm D call. This CDR3 contains 17 residues. V dropped 1 base and J dropped 0 bases, with 12 bases sitting between them. Germline CDR1 is LGHDT and CDR2 is YNNKEL (reference sequence). The CDR3 DNA reads as TGTGCCAGCAGCCAAGTAGTCTGGGCTGCAACTAATGAAAAACTGTTTTTT. Its protein is CASSQVVWAATNEKLFF.

The chain couples TRBV6-5 to TRBJ2-2, with D tentatively TRBD2 (7 bases). Germline V CDR1 and CDR2: MNHEY, SVGAGI. This CDR3 comprises 15 residues. The V end was cut by 4 bases, the J end by 1 base, with 10 bases between. The CDR3 sequence: CASSSGGQNTGELFF. CDR3 nucleotides: TGTGCCAGCAGTTCGGGGGGCCAGAACACCGGGGAGCTGTTTTTT.